These 25 T cell receptor beta chains came from one sample sequenced in a study of shared clonotypes between healthy human individuals. Repertoires were generated with immunoSEQ multiplex PCR, while TCRdb's copy carries only in-frame clones and drops some. The repertoire holds 2 million to 2.5 million clones, with more than 80% as singletons. Specimen: naive CD4+ T cells from PBMCs. Subset defined: CD45RA+ positively selected. The receptors here all came from a man in his late teens or twenties in good health. Some clones in this sample may be carry-over from other donors' samples.

For this clone: Distinct nucleotide sequences in the sample also encode this CDR3. The V call is TRBV7-9, the J call TRBJ1-1, with unresolved D. The CDR3 covers 14 residues. Germline V gives CDR1 SEHNR, CDR2 FQNEAQ (reference sequence). V was trimmed by 1 base and J by 5 bases, leaving 11 bases between them. The CDR3 sequence is CASSLGLGGTEAFF. The CDR3 DNA is TGTGCCAGCAGCTTAGGTTTGGGAGGTACTGAAGCTTTCTTT.

The chain uses TRBV28 and TRBJ1-2; D gene uncertain. CDR3 length: 14 residues. Trimming removed 1 base from V and 4 bases from J, with 10 bases in between. Looked up from germline, CDR1 is MDHEN and CDR2 is SYDVKM. The CDR3 DNA reads TGTGCCAGCAGTTTATCCCGTGTCGGCTATGGCTACACCTTC. Translating it yields CASSLSRVGYGYTF.

The chain links TRBV11-3 to TRBJ2-7, with D unclear. CDR1 SGHNT and CDR2 YENEEA come from the germline V gene. Trimming pared 4 bases from V and 3 bases from J, leaving 25 bases between. This CDR3 contains 18 residues. The CDR3 DNA follows: TGTGCCAGCAGCTCCGCCCCCCCCGGACCGAACACGATCTACGAGCAGTACTTC. Translating gives CASSSAPPGPNTIYEQYF.

The CDR3 bases are TGTGCCAGCAGCCTCACGGGAAACTCCTACAATGAGCAGTTCTTC. Protein product: CASSLTGNSYNEQFF. The chain joins TRBV6-1 to TRBJ2-1, with TRBD2 as a possible D gene (5 bases). The V gene lost 6 bases and the J gene lost 0 bases, with 12 bases spanning the gap. The CDR3 runs 15 residues. The V gene's germline CDR1 is MNHNS and CDR2 SASEGT.

V usage is TRBV5-6 and J usage is TRBJ2-5; either TRBD1 or TRBD2 may supply D (5 bases each). The germline gives CDR1 SGHDT, CDR2 YYEEEE. This CDR3 has 13 residues. V was shortened by 4 bases and J by 4 bases, with 11 bases between the two germline ends. CDR3 in amino acids: CASSVGPGETQYF. CDR3 nucleotide sequence: TGTGCCAGCAGCGTGGGACCTGGAGAGACCCAGTACTTC.

This chain joins TRBV11-1 and TRBJ2-6; a possible D gene is TRBD2 (5 bases). The V end lost 5 bases, the J end lost 0 bases, and 17 bases lay between the germline ends. The CDR3 spans 18 residues. Germline assignment: CDR1 SGHAT and CDR2 FQDESV (reference sequence). The CDR3 nucleotides are TGTGCCAGCAGCCCAAGCGGATATACCCCCTCTGGGGCCAACGTCCTGACTTTC. Its protein product is CASSPSGYTPSGANVLTF.

This rearrangement joins TRBV6-6 to TRBJ1-5, with no clear D. Per the germline V gene, CDR1 is MNHNY and CDR2 is SVGAGI (reference sequence). The CDR3 is 13 residues long. V lost 5 bases and J lost 4, with 9 bases in between. DNA for the CDR3: TGTGCCAGCAGTAACGCCGGGAATCAGCCCCAGCATTTT. Translated: CASSNAGNQPQHF.

V and J are TRBV9 and TRBJ2-2, with D hard to call. Germline V CDR1 and CDR2: SGDLS, YYNGEE. CDR3 size: 15 residues. Deletions cut 1 base from V and 0 bases from J, with 7 bases between. DNA of the CDR3: TGTGCCAGCAGCGTACGAGCATCGAACACCGGGGAGCTGTTTTTT. Residues: CASSVRASNTGELFF.

The chain employs TRBV5-1 and TRBJ1-1; tentative D call: TRBD1 (5 bases). This CDR3 is 14 amino acids long. Germline loops: CDR1 SGHRS, CDR2 YFSETQ. V was trimmed by 3 bases and J by 0 bases, leaving 9 bases between them. CDR3 nucleotide sequence: TGCGCCAGCAGCTGGGACGGGGTGAACACTGAAGCTTTCTTT. It translates to CASSWDGVNTEAFF.

V usage is TRBV10-3 and J usage is TRBJ2-7; D may be TRBD1 (5 bases). The V and J ends lost 0 bases and 0 bases respectively, with 15 bases between them. Germline V lookup: CDR1 ENHRY, CDR2 SYGVKD. CDR3 length: 17 residues. The CDR3 spells CAISESQGKKSSYEQYF. CDR3 coding DNA: TGTGCCATCAGTGAGTCGCAGGGTAAGAAGAGCTCCTACGAGCAGTACTTC.

The J gene is TRBJ2-5, the V gene TRBV9; D not resolved. The V gene lost 1 base and the J gene lost 2 bases, with 9 bases spanning the gap. The germline gives CDR1 SGDLS, CDR2 YYNGEE. This CDR3 has 14 amino acids. In nucleotides, the CDR3 is TGTGCCAGCAGCGTACTCGGGCAGCAAGAGACCCAGTACTTC. This encodes CASSVLGQQETQYF.

The chain uses TRBV9 and TRBJ2-1, with a possible D match to TRBD1 (5 bases). The V gene lost 3 bases and the J gene lost 6 bases, with 10 bases spanning the gap. CDR3 length: 13 amino acids. Germline V gene data show CDR1 as SGDLS and CDR2 as YYNGEE. The CDR3 bases are TGTGCCAGCAGCGCCTCAGGGTTCAATGAGCAGTTCTTC. This gives the protein CASSASGFNEQFF.

The genes are TRBV5-1 and TRBJ1-1; D call uncertain. The CDR3 consists of 14 residues. From germline, CDR1 is SGHRS and CDR2 YFSETQ. Trimming pared 0 bases from V and 3 bases from J, leaving 9 bases between. The CDR3 region is CASSLVGPDTEAFF. In nucleotides, the CDR3 is TGCGCCAGCAGCTTGGTGGGTCCCGACACTGAAGCTTTCTTT. Based on the CDR3 plus reference TRBV5-1 and TRBJ1-1, the full variable domain is KAGVTQTPRYLIKTRGQQVTLSCSPISGHRSVSWYQQTPGQGLQFLFEYFSETQRNKGNFPGRFSGRQFSNSRSEMNVSTLELGDSALYLCASSLVGPDTEAFFGQGTRLTVV.

The rearrangement joins TRBV2 to TRBJ2-1, with 14 bases fitting TRBD2. With 6 bases clipped from V and 3 bases from J, the junction kept 4 bases outside the gene matches. Germline CDR1 reads SNHLY; CDR2 reads FYNNEI. CDR3 length equals 16 residues. The CDR3 protein is CASSWGLAGVYNEQFF. DNA for the CDR3: TGTGCCAGCAGCTGGGGACTAGCGGGGGTCTACAATGAGCAGTTCTTC.

The table lists this clone with a count of one. The chain has TRBV4-2 and TRBJ2-7; 7 bases are shared with TRBD2. Germline V gene data show CDR1 as LGHNA and CDR2 as YNFKEQ. J gave up 9 bases and V 3 bases, and 17 bases lay outside the gene matches. This CDR3 is 16 amino acids long. The CDR3 sequence: CASSQTVAGALFRQYF. For the CDR3, the DNA is TGTGCCAGCAGCCAGACTGTGGCGGGAGCCCTTTTCAGGCAGTACTTC.

The rearrangement links TRBV6-5 to TRBJ1-1; 7 nucleotides match TRBD1. Germline-derived CDR1 and CDR2 are MNHEY and SVGAGI. This CDR3 contains 13 residues. V was pared by 7 bases and J by 7 bases, with 9 bases of the junction left unmatched. CDR3 loop: CASKRYRGNEAFF. CDR3 coding DNA: TGTGCCAGCAAACGCTACAGGGGTAATGAAGCTTTCTTT.

The chain carries TRBV29-1 and TRBJ2-3, with TRBD2 as a possible D gene (5 bases). Trimming took off 7 bases at V and 2 bases at J, with 7 bases between the two ends. This CDR3 has 11 residues. Germline V gives CDR1 SQVTM, CDR2 ANQGSEA. The CDR3 region has the DNA TGCAGCGGGGAGATCACAGATACGCAGTATTTT. Translation gives CSGEITDTQYF.

The J gene is TRBJ2-7, the V gene TRBV30; D remains unclear. V lost 1 base and J lost 0, with 13 bases in between. This CDR3 is built from 15 residues. From germline, CDR1 is GTSNPN and CDR2 SVGIG (reference sequence). The CDR3 here is CAWSGNRYSSYEQYF. The DNA for the CDR3 is TGTGCCTGGAGTGGGAATCGATACAGCTCCTACGAGCAGTACTTC.

This chain joins TRBV7-9 and TRBJ2-3, with 12 bases lining up with TRBD2. CDR3 length equals 17 residues. Germline CDR1 and CDR2: SEHNR and FQNEAQ (reference sequence). Germline trimming cut 5 bases from V and 1 base from J; bases unmatched to any gene: 7. The chain's CDR3 is CASSPGTSGWGTDTQYF. CDR3 coding DNA: TGTGCCAGCAGCCCCGGGACTAGCGGGTGGGGCACAGATACGCAGTATTTT.

The J gene is TRBJ2-7, the V gene TRBV6-5; 8 nucleotides agree with TRBD2. CDR1 MNHEY and CDR2 SVGAGI come from the germline V gene. The trim removed 10 bases at V and 4 bases at J, leaving 12 bases unmatched. The CDR3 contains 14 residues. The CDR3 coding sequence is TGTGCCACAAAGGAGCGGGAGTGGTGGTACGAGCAGTACTTC. Amino acids: CATKEREWWYEQYF.

The chain recombines TRBV5-4 with TRBJ2-1; 9 nucleotides match TRBD2. From germline, CDR1 is SGHNT and CDR2 YYREEE (reference sequence). V gave up 7 bases and J gave up 5 bases; unmatched junction bases: 13. The CDR3 contains 16 residues. The CDR3 loop reads CASVGGGASGNNEQFF. DNA of the CDR3: TGTGCCAGCGTGGGGGGCGGGGCTAGCGGGAACAATGAGCAGTTCTTC.

Regarding this clone: Other nucleotide sequences from this sample produce the same CDR3. J is TRBJ1-1 and V is TRBV5-1; D is possibly TRBD1 (6 bases). This CDR3 is built from 13 residues. Trimming pared 0 bases from V and 5 bases from J, leaving 8 bases between. Germline CDR1 reads SGHRS; CDR2 reads YFSETQ. DNA for the CDR3: TGCGCCAGCAGCTTGGCCCAGGGGACTGAAGCTTTCTTT. Amino acids: CASSLAQGTEAFF.

The rearrangement uses TRBV7-6 and TRBJ2-2; 12 nucleotides agree with TRBD2. V lost 4 bases and J lost 5; bases outside the gene matches: 2. The CDR3 runs 15 residues. Germline CDR1 SGHVS, CDR2 FNYEAQ. CDR3 in DNA: TGTGCCAGCAGCTCCGGACTAGCGGGAACCGGGGAGCTGTTTTTT. Residues: CASSSGLAGTGELFF. Looking up the rest from reference TRBV7-6 and TRBJ2-2 gives the full variable domain: GAGVSQSPRYKVTKRGQDVALRCDPISGHVSLYWYRQALGQGPEFLTYFNYEAQQDKSGLPNDRFSAERPEGSISTLTIQRTEQRDSAMYRCASSSGLAGTGELFFGEGSRLTVL.

The V gene is TRBV29-1, the J gene TRBJ2-1, with D maybe TRBD1 (5 bases). With 1 base removed from V and 0 bases from J, the gap between germline ends came to 7 bases. The CDR3 is 14 residues long. Looked up from germline, CDR1 is SQVTM and CDR2 is ANQGSEA. CDR3 bases: TGCAGCGTTGAAGGGGGCGGCTCCTACAATGAGCAGTTCTTC. As protein: CSVEGGGSYNEQFF.

V and J are TRBV19 and TRBJ1-1; a weak D match, TRBD1 (6 bases). Germline V gene sequence: CDR1 LNHDA, CDR2 SQIVND (reference sequence). V lost 6 bases, J lost 0 bases, and 14 bases lay in between. This CDR3 is built from 15 residues. CDR3 residues: CASRPIQGLNTEAFF. The CDR3, as DNA: TGTGCCAGTAGGCCTATACAGGGTTTGAACACTGAAGCTTTCTTT.